Below, 10 T cell receptor beta chains from the same sample are listed, as sequenced in a study of cytomegalovirus exposure and HLA in healthy donors. Amplification used 60 Vbeta primers and 13 Jbeta primers. Assay: immunoSEQ multiplex PCR; the TCRdb copy retains only in-frame clones and omits some. This sample has about 100,000 clones, with about 80% found just once. Sequenced: PBMCs. These receptors came from a woman aged 40 to 55 in good health and CMV-seronegative.

The chain combines TRBV28 with TRBJ2-1; TRBD2 matches 9 bases. Germline lookup yields CDR1 MDHEN and CDR2 SYDVKM. The CDR3 extends over 16 amino acids. V lost 4 bases to trimming and J lost 4 bases; unmatched junction nucleotides: 8. The CDR3 DNA is TGTGCCAGCAGTTCGGCCGGCGGGGGGGATTACAATGAGCAGTTCTTC. This sequence encodes CASSSAGGGDYNEQFF.

The J gene is TRBJ2-3, the V gene TRBV19; D unresolved. Germline loops: CDR1 LNHDA, CDR2 SQIVND (reference sequence). The CDR3 runs to 13 residues. Trimming took off 3 bases at V and 5 bases at J, with 9 bases between the two ends. The CDR3 sequence: CASSISLRDTQYF. The CDR3 DNA reads as TGTGCCAGTAGTATTAGCTTGCGAGATACGCAGTATTTT.

As to this clone: Distinct nucleotide sequences in the sample also encode this CDR3. CDR3 coding DNA: TGTGCCAGCTCACCGGGCCTAGCGGGGGCCCGGGAGCAGTTCTTC. Translated, it gives CASSPGLAGAREQFF. The V gene is TRBV18, the J gene TRBJ2-1, with 10 bases fitting TRBD2. The CDR3 is made up of 15 amino acids. The ends lost 3 bases at V and 10 bases at J; junction bases unmatched: 9. Germline-derived CDR1 and CDR2 are KGHSH and LQKENI. The full variable domain, in which reference TRBV18 and TRBJ2-1 provide the parts outside the CDR3, is NAGVMQNPRHLVRRRGQEARLRCSPMKGHSHVYWYRQLPEEGLKFMVYLQKENIIDESGMPKERFSAEFPKEGPSILRIQQVVRGDSAAYFCASSPGLAGAREQFFGPGTRLTVL.

The J gene is TRBJ2-5, the V gene TRBV7-8; D gene unclear. CDR1 is SGHVS, CDR2 FQNEAQ, per germline. Trimming cost V 3 bases and J 5 bases, with 10 bases left between them. This CDR3 region has 13 residues. CDR3: CASSFGLGETQYF. Here the CDR3 DNA reads TGTGCCAGCAGCTTCGGCCTCGGGGAGACCCAGTACTTC.

The CDR3 bases are TGCGCCAGCAGGACCAGGGTAAACACTGAAGCTTTCTTT. As protein: CASRTRVNTEAFF. This chain links TRBV10-2 with TRBJ1-1, with TRBD1 as a possible D gene (5 bases). In germline, CDR1 is WSHSY, CDR2 SAAADI. The CDR3 totals 13 residues. V was cut by 6 bases and J by 2 bases, with 10 bases left in between.

This clone showed up just once. J is TRBJ1-2 and V is TRBV6-6; 8 bases map to TRBD1. Unmatched junction bases numbered 9, after V lost 6 bases and J lost 6 bases. The CDR3 extends over 14 amino acids. Looked up from germline, CDR1 is MNHNY and CDR2 is SVGAGI (reference sequence). The CDR3 reads CASSPPGTGDGYTF. The DNA of the CDR3 is TGTGCCAGCAGCCCCCCCGGGACAGGTGATGGCTACACCTTC.

The chain carries TRBV2 and TRBJ2-2, with 11 bases fitting TRBD2. V was pared by 7 bases and J by 1 base, with 5 bases of the junction left unmatched. Looked up from germline, CDR1 is SNHLY and CDR2 is FYNNEI. This CDR3 is 16 amino acids long. The CDR3 DNA reads as TGTGCCAGCATGTTCGGACTAGCGGGGAACACCGGGGAGCTGTTTTTT. Encoded protein: CASMFGLAGNTGELFF.

The rearrangement joins TRBV28 to TRBJ2-1; TRBD2 might be the D (5 bases). V dropped 5 bases and J dropped 6 bases, with 5 bases sitting between them. This CDR3 is 11 amino acids long. Germline V gives CDR1 MDHEN, CDR2 SYDVKM. CDR3 protein: CASSLANEQFF. The CDR3 DNA sequence: TGTGCCAGCAGTCTAGCCAATGAGCAGTTCTTC.

This clone was detected only once. V is TRBV28 and J is TRBJ1-1; possibly TRBD1 for D (6 bases). Germline CDR1 is MDHEN and CDR2 is SYDVKM. The CDR3 totals 12 residues. Between the trimmed V and J ends, which lost 1 base and 11 bases, there was a span of 11 bases. DNA of the CDR3: TGTGCCAGCAGTTTATTTTACAGGGCCGCTTTCTTT. It is translated as CASSLFYRAAFF.

CDR3 residues: CATSRDRGQQETQYF. In DNA form, the CDR3 reads TGTGCCACCAGCAGAGATCGAGGACAGCAAGAGACCCAGTACTTC. The chain couples TRBV15 to TRBJ2-5, with D perhaps matching TRBD1 (6 bases). In germline, CDR1 is LNHNV, CDR2 YYDKDF (reference sequence). This CDR3 region has 15 residues. The ends were cut back, 0 bases at V and 2 bases at J, with 10 bases in the middle. The complete variable domain, with remaining parts taken from reference TRBV15 and TRBJ2-5, reads DAMVIQNPRYQVTQFGKPVTLSCSQTLNHNVMYWYQQKSSQAPKLLFHYYDKDFNNEADTPDNFQSRRPNTSFCFLDIRSPGLGDTAMYLCATSRDRGQQETQYFGPGTRLLVL.